The 9 T cell receptor beta chains listed next were all sequenced from one sample in a study of blood T cell repertoires in COVID-19. Assay: immunoSEQ multiplex PCR; the TCRdb copy retains only in-frame clones and omits some. The sample holds some 150,000 clones, about 85% seen once. Sequenced material: peripheral blood. These TCRs come from a woman in her thirties or forties with active or convalescent COVID-19.

This chain joins TRBV18 and TRBJ2-7; TRBD1 matches 7 bases. The CDR3 extends over 14 amino acids. Germline assignment: CDR1 KGHSH and CDR2 LQKENI. J lost 1 base, V lost 6 bases, and 6 bases had no gene match. DNA for the CDR3: TGTGCCAGCTCGTCGGACAGGAATTCCTACGAGCAGTACTTC. As protein: CASSSDRNSYEQYF.

This clone was detected once. This chain joins TRBV11-3 and TRBJ1-6; 8 nucleotides match TRBD1. This CDR3 comprises 15 residues. The trim removed 4 bases at V and 7 bases at J, leaving 6 bases unmatched. Germline V gene lookup returns CDR1 SGHNT and CDR2 YENEEA. The CDR3 loop reads CASSSGGAGNSPLHF. CDR3 bases: TGTGCCAGCAGCTCAGGGGGCGCAGGGAATTCACCCCTCCACTTT.

The rearrangement uses TRBV7-7 and TRBJ1-3; TRBD1 is a possible D gene (5 bases). The CDR3 contains 15 residues. CDR1 SSHAT and CDR2 FNYEAQ come from the germline V gene (reference sequence). V was clipped by 1 base and J by 1 base, with 8 bases between them. The CDR3 DNA follows: TGTGCCAGCAGCTTAGGGGGGGGGTCTGGAAACACCATATATTTT. Translated: CASSLGGGSGNTIYF.

The chain is built from TRBV3-1 (or the pseudogene TRBV3-2) and TRBJ2-7; D gene unclear. The CDR3 runs to 15 residues. Germline values: CDR1 LGHDT, CDR2 YNNKEL (reference sequence). V was cut by 1 base and J by 0 bases, with 10 bases left in between. CDR3 in DNA: TGTGCCAGCAGCCAAGGAAGGCTAGGCTCCTACGAGCAGTACTTC. Its protein product is CASSQGRLGSYEQYF.

V and J are TRBV28 and TRBJ2-5; the D gene is possibly TRBD2 (5 bases). Germline-derived CDR1 and CDR2 are MDHEN and SYDVKM. This CDR3 is 14 amino acids long. V was shortened by 6 bases and J by 1 base, with 12 bases between the two germline ends. The CDR3 DNA reads TGTGCCAGCAGCCCCCCGGGGTCCCAAGAGACCCAGTACTTC. It yields the protein CASSPPGSQETQYF.

This clone was observed a few times. CDR3 protein: CASSLQGSSGNTIYF. The DNA of the CDR3 is TGCGCCAGCAGCTTACAGGGCTCCTCTGGAAACACCATATATTTT. The genes are TRBV5-1 and TRBJ1-3; a weak D match, TRBD1 (6 bases). V was pared by 2 bases and J by 0 bases, with 9 bases between. The CDR3 spans 15 residues. Germline-derived CDR1 and CDR2 are SGHRS and YFSETQ.

The rearrangement joins TRBV28 to TRBJ1-6; D gene uncertain. CDR1 MDHEN and CDR2 SYDVKM come from the germline V gene. CDR3 length: 17 residues. With 5 bases removed from V and 0 bases from J, the gap between germline ends came to 14 bases. Here the CDR3 DNA reads TGTGCCAGCAGTCGATTCACCCTAAGCTCCTATAATTCACCCCTCCACTTT. Amino acid sequence: CASSRFTLSSYNSPLHF.

The chain recombines TRBV11-2 with TRBJ1-4, with TRBD1 as a possible D gene (5 bases). Germline V CDR1 and CDR2: SGHAT, FQNNGV. V was pared by 1 base and J by 4 bases, with 16 bases between. The CDR3 covers 17 residues. CDR3: CASSLGPRGSFNEKLFF. The CDR3 DNA follows: TGTGCCAGCAGCTTAGGACCCCGGGGGTCATTTAATGAAAAACTGTTTTTT. The variable domain in full, completed from reference TRBV11-2 and TRBJ1-4, reads EAGVAQSPRYKIIEKRQSVAFWCNPISGHATLYWYQQILGQGPKLLIQFQNNGVVDDSQLPKDRFSAERLKGVDSTLKIQPAKLEDSAVYLCASSLGPRGSFNEKLFFGSGTQLSVL.

CDR3 sequence reads: CASSPPLSGRVAGELFF. The CDR3 nucleotides read TGTGCCAGCAGTCCCCCCCTGTCGGGGAGAGTGGCCGGGGAGCTGTTTTTT. The chain combines TRBV28 with TRBJ2-2; TRBD2 is a possible D gene (5 bases). Germline CDR1 reads MDHEN; CDR2 reads SYDVKM. With 5 bases removed from V and 6 bases from J, the gap between germline ends came to 22 bases. The CDR3 sequence is 17 residues long.